This section outlines one T cell receptor beta chain sequence together with its context. The data derive from a study of T cell responses to AZD1222 COVID-19 vaccine. Generated by immunoSEQ multiplex PCR, the TCRdb table keeps only in-frame clones and is missing some. Found here are some 100,000 clones, 80% to 90% of them singletons; the top ten hold less than 8.5%. The CDR3 has 12 residues. This sequence originates from an adult who received the AZD1222 COVID-19 vaccine. The chain recombines TRBV21-1 with TRBJ2-7; the table's TRBD1 call for D was not verified on the DNA. TRBV21-1 is assigned pseudogene status. This material consisted of peripheral blood, taken 28 days after the second AZD1222 dose. CDR3: CASLERGPEQYF. For the CDR3, the DNA is TGTGCCAGCTTGGAGAGGGGGCCAGAGCAGTACTTC.